What follows are 24 T cell receptor beta chains derived from one specimen sequenced in a study of cytomegalovirus exposure and HLA in healthy donors. PCR used 60 Vbeta primers and 13 Jbeta primers. Clones were sequenced by immunoSEQ multiplex PCR, and TCRdb holds only the in-frame ones, with some missing. The data show under 200,000 clones, 70% to 80% seen once. Sequencing used PBMCs. Every receptor here comes from a woman aged 35 to 49 in good health and CMV-seronegative.

This chain connects TRBV6-4 to TRBJ2-1, with TRBD2 as a possible D gene (5 bases). The germline gives CDR1 MRHNA, CDR2 SNTAGT. This CDR3 spans 14 amino acids. V was shortened by 7 bases and J by 5 bases, with 15 bases between the two germline ends. In nucleotides, the CDR3 is TGTGCCAGCAAACTTAGCGCAACAAACAATGAGCAGTTCTTC. Translating it yields CASKLSATNNEQFF.

The chain uses TRBV18 and TRBJ2-3; the match to TRBD2 covers 9 bases. The junction had 10 bases not matched to a gene; V was cut back by 3 bases and J by 6 bases. The CDR3 is 16 residues long. Per the germline V gene, CDR1 is KGHSH and CDR2 is LQKENI. CDR3 nucleotides: TGTGCCAGCTCACCTGGGTGGACTAGCGTGGGTGATACGCAGTATTTT. This translates into CASSPGWTSVGDTQYF.

The rearrangement uses TRBV6-5 and TRBJ2-5; TRBD2 is a possible D gene (5 bases). The ends were cut back, 6 bases at V and 1 base at J, with 15 bases in the middle. Germline lookup yields CDR1 MNHEY and CDR2 SVGAGI. The CDR3 sequence is 15 residues long. The CDR3 spells CASSRGKLGQETQYF. DNA of the CDR3: TGTGCCAGCAGCCGGGGAAAACTGGGCCAAGAGACCCAGTACTTC.

This clone came up a few times. The gene calls are TRBV5-1 and TRBJ2-1, with 7 bases aligning to TRBD2. Germline CDR1 SGHRS, CDR2 YFSETQ. This CDR3 comprises 15 residues. With 0 bases clipped from V and 3 bases from J, the junction kept 3 bases outside the gene matches. CDR3: CASSLEERDYNEQFF. CDR3 bases: TGCGCCAGCAGCTTGGAGGAGCGGGACTACAATGAGCAGTTCTTC.

The chain uses TRBV4-3 and TRBJ1-6, with no clear D. This CDR3 comprises 15 residues. Trimming left V 0 bases short and J 3 bases short, with 6 bases between. CDR1 and CDR2 (germline): LGHNA, YSLEER. The CDR3 loop reads CASSQDGLYNSPLHF. The CDR3 DNA follows: TGCGCCAGCAGCCAAGACGGTCTCTATAATTCACCCCTCCACTTT.

The chain joins TRBV7-2 to TRBJ2-3; TRBD1 might be the D (6 bases). The CDR3 covers 12 residues. Germline V gene lookup returns CDR1 SGHTA and CDR2 FQGNSA. CDR3 residues: CGKGHLTDTQYF. CDR3 bases: TGTGGGAAGGGACATCTCACAGATACGCAGTATTTT.

The chain is built from TRBV9 and TRBJ2-1; possibly TRBD2 for D (6 bases). Deletions cut 0 bases from V and 7 bases from J, with 11 bases between. The length of the CDR3 is 14 residues. Germline V gives CDR1 SGDLS, CDR2 YYNGEE. CDR3 in DNA: TGTGCCAGCAGCGTAGAAGTGGGGGGTAATGAGCAGTTCTTC. Its protein is CASSVEVGGNEQFF. Supplemented by reference TRBV9 and TRBJ2-1, the full variable domain reads DSGVTQTPKHLITATGQRVTLRCSPRSGDLSVYWYQQSLDQGLQFLIQYYNGEERAKGNILERFSAQQFPDLHSELNLSSLELGDSALYFCASSVEVGGNEQFFGPGTRLTVL.

The V call is TRBV6-5, the J call TRBJ1-2, with D hard to call. Trimming left V 5 bases short and J 4 bases short, with 11 bases between. Per germline, CDR1 MNHEY and CDR2 SVGAGI. This CDR3 region has 13 residues. CDR3 in amino acids: CASSTPRAYGYTF. The CDR3 DNA is TGTGCCAGCAGTACTCCCCGTGCCTATGGCTACACCTTC.

The V gene is TRBV10-3, the J gene TRBJ2-1, with TRBD2 identical over 9 bases. The V gene's germline CDR1 is ENHRY and CDR2 SYGVKD. Trimming removed 10 bases from V and 0 bases from J; junction bases left unmatched: 10. This CDR3 is built from 16 residues. For the CDR3, the DNA is TGTGCCACCTTAGCGGGGGTCCTTTCCTCCTACAATGAGCAGTTCTTC. It encodes CATLAGVLSSYNEQFF.

The V and J genes are TRBV7-2 and TRBJ2-1, with D possibly matching TRBD2 (6 bases). V gave up 5 bases and J gave up 0 bases, with 20 bases separating them. The CDR3 covers 18 residues. Germline V gene lookup returns CDR1 SGHTA and CDR2 FQGNSA. CDR3 residues: CASSPRGGGMSSYNEQFF. In DNA, the CDR3 is TGTGCCAGCAGCCCGAGAGGAGGCGGGATGAGCTCCTACAATGAGCAGTTCTTC.

The rearrangement uses TRBV28 and TRBJ1-5; 9 nucleotides agree with TRBD1. The CDR3 loop spans 15 amino acids. With V trimmed by 7 bases and J by 6 bases, 10 bases remained unmatched. Germline values: CDR1 MDHEN, CDR2 SYDVKM. The CDR3 nucleotides are TGTGCCAGCACAAGGGGGGACAGGGTCAGTCAGCCCCAGCATTTT. Its protein is CASTRGDRVSQPQHF.

This CDR3 is CASSSPGDSRYEQYF. The CDR3 DNA follows: TGTGCCAGCAGTTCTCCGGGGGATAGCAGATACGAGCAGTACTTC. The rearrangement joins TRBV6-5 to TRBJ2-7, with a weak D call TRBD2 (6 bases). Trimming stripped 4 bases from V and 4 bases from J, with 17 bases between. This CDR3 is built from 15 residues. Germline CDR1 reads MNHEY; CDR2 reads SVGAGI.

This chain joins TRBV28 and TRBJ1-2; D gene uncertain. The V and J ends lost 4 bases and 1 base respectively, with 10 bases between them. CDR1 is MDHEN, CDR2 SYDVKM, per germline. The CDR3 extends over 14 amino acids. The CDR3 protein is CASSSGTGNYGYTF. For the CDR3, the DNA is TGTGCCAGCAGTTCGGGAACGGGTAACTATGGCTACACCTTC.

The chain employs TRBV12-5 and TRBJ2-3, with 9 bases lining up with TRBD1. CDR3 length: 14 residues. CDR1 LGHNT and CDR2 FRNRAP come from the germline V gene. The junction had 0 bases not matched to a gene; V was cut back by 1 base and J by 4 bases. CDR3 sequence: CASGLGTGADTQYF. CDR3 coding DNA: TGTGCTAGTGGTTTGGGGACAGGGGCAGATACGCAGTATTTT.

The J gene is TRBJ1-6, the V gene TRBV28; D is undetermined. The germline V and J ends were trimmed by 6 bases and 10 bases, with 16 bases remaining between them. The CDR3 has 14 amino acids. Germline CDR1 MDHEN, CDR2 SYDVKM. CDR3 sequence: CASSPGTLASPLHF. Written as DNA, the CDR3 is TGTGCCAGCAGCCCGGGAACCTTGGCGTCACCCCTCCACTTT.

CDR3: CASSPTGSGFPEQFF. The CDR3 DNA follows: TGTGCCAGTAGTCCTACAGGGTCTGGATTTCCTGAGCAGTTCTTC. The genes are TRBV19 and TRBJ2-1; tentatively, D is TRBD1 (6 bases). V dropped 5 bases and J dropped 9 bases, with 20 bases sitting between them. In germline, CDR1 is LNHDA, CDR2 SQIVND (reference sequence). The CDR3 loop spans 15 amino acids.

This chain connects TRBV6-5 to TRBJ2-5; TRBD2 matches 11 bases. The better agreement between TRBJ2-7 and the DNA end casts doubt on the J call. The germline gives CDR1 MNHEY, CDR2 SVGAGI. This CDR3 contains 15 residues. The DNA for the CDR3 is TGTGCCAGCAGTTACTCTACTAGCGGGAGTAACGAGCAGTACTTC. Translating it yields CASSYSTSGSNEQYF.

The chain carries TRBV5-4 and TRBJ2-1; TRBD2 might be the D (6 bases). In germline, CDR1 is SGHNT, CDR2 YYREEE (reference sequence). Trimming removed 0 bases from V and 0 bases from J, with 10 bases in between. CDR3 length: 16 residues. The CDR3 protein is CASSLVRGSSYNEQFF. CDR3 nucleotide sequence: TGTGCCAGCAGCTTGGTCCGGGGGAGCTCCTACAATGAGCAGTTCTTC.

The J gene is TRBJ1-1, the V gene TRBV28; D is undetermined. V was trimmed by 4 bases and J by 7 bases, leaving 16 bases between them. The CDR3 runs 14 residues. Germline V lookup: CDR1 MDHEN, CDR2 SYDVKM. The CDR3 nucleotides read TGTGCCAGCAGTTCTGCAAACCCGACTTGTGAAGCTTTCTTT. Protein: CASSSANPTCEAFF.

The chain couples TRBV10-3 to TRBJ2-3; 14 nucleotides agree with TRBD2. There are 18 residues in the CDR3. Per germline, CDR1 ENHRY and CDR2 SYGVKD. With 6 bases clipped from V and 5 bases from J, the junction kept 13 bases outside the gene matches. CDR3 coding DNA: TGTGCCATCAGCGGGACTAGCGGGAGAGGGCCTACGGGAGATACGCAGTATTTT. Encoded protein: CAISGTSGRGPTGDTQYF.

This chain links TRBV29-1 with TRBJ2-2, with TRBD1 as a possible D gene (5 bases). Between the trimmed V and J ends, which lost 3 bases and 6 bases, there was a span of 5 bases. The CDR3 spans 11 residues. Germline lookup yields CDR1 SQVTM and CDR2 ANQGSEA. The CDR3, as DNA: TGCAGCGTTGACAGGGCCGGGGAGCTGTTTTTT. Amino acids: CSVDRAGELFF.

The gene calls are TRBV5-5 and TRBJ1-5, with 9 bases lining up with TRBD1. The CDR3 spans 15 residues. Germline loops: CDR1 SGHKS, CDR2 YYEKEE (reference sequence). Trimming at V came to 2 bases and at J to 9 bases, leaving 9 bases not matched to a gene. The CDR3 loop is CASSFLGQGVWPQHF. CDR3 nucleotide sequence: TGTGCCAGCAGCTTCCTGGGACAGGGTGTCTGGCCCCAGCATTTT.

In regard to this clone: An end of the junction differs from the germline gene, which may be a read error. The gene calls are TRBV15 and TRBJ1-1; the D is unclear. The CDR3 has 16 residues. Looked up from germline, CDR1 is LNHNV and CDR2 is YYDKDF (reference sequence). CDR3 sequence: CAASREVGVGNTEAFF. CDR3 in DNA: TGTGCCGCCAGCAGAGAGGTTGGTGTCGGGAACACTGAAGCTTTCTTT. The full variable domain, completed using reference TRBV15 and TRBJ1-1, is DAMVIQNPRYQVTQFGKPVTLSCSQTLNHNVMYWYQQKSSQAPKLLFHYYDKDFNNEADTPDNFQSRRPNTSFCFLDIRSPGLGDTAMYLCAASREVGVGNTEAFFGQGTRLTVV.

The genes are TRBV2 and TRBJ1-2; 9 nucleotides match TRBD1. The CDR3 is made up of 13 amino acids. Germline values: CDR1 SNHLY, CDR2 FYNNEI. The V and J ends lost 4 bases and 6 bases, in that order; junction bases with no gene match: 3. The DNA for the CDR3 is TGTGCCAGCAGTGCACAGGGGGCCGATGGCTACACCTTC. Translation gives CASSAQGADGYTF.